A single sample is the source of the 10 T cell receptor beta chains below, sequenced in a study of blood T cell repertoires in COVID-19. The data were produced by immunoSEQ multiplex PCR, yet TCRdb's version contains in-frame clones alone and is incomplete. The sample lists around 190,000 clones; 75% to 85% were seen once. Sequencing was carried out using peripheral blood. The source of these receptors is a human donor in a cohort sampled during active COVID-19.

The chain carries TRBV5-6 and TRBJ2-5; no definite D call. Trimming removed 2 bases at V and 1 base at J, with 6 bases between. The CDR3 has 13 amino acids. Germline V gives CDR1 SGHDT, CDR2 YYEEEE. CDR3 coding DNA: TGTGCCAGCAGCTTCTATGTCCAAGAGACCCAGTACTTC. Translated, it gives CASSFYVQETQYF. The full variable domain, completed using reference TRBV5-6 and TRBJ2-5, is DAGVTQSPTHLIKTRGQQVTLRCSPKSGHDTVSWYQQALGQGPQFIFQYYEEEERQRGNFPDRFSGHQFPNYSSELNVNALLLGDSALYLCASSFYVQETQYFGPGTRLLVL.

This chain joins TRBV7-9 and TRBJ1-1, with D possibly TRBD1 on 6 matching bases. The CDR3 runs 16 residues. CDR1 is SEHNR, CDR2 FQNEAQ, per germline (reference sequence). The germline V and J ends were trimmed by 1 base and 7 bases, with 19 bases remaining between them. CDR3 bases: TGTGCCAGCAGCTTAGGGAACCGACAGGCCGCCTTTGAAGCTTTCTTT. Translated, it gives CASSLGNRQAAFEAFF.

The chain employs TRBV4-2 and TRBJ1-2; D is possibly TRBD1 (6 bases). This CDR3 comprises 15 residues. In germline, CDR1 is LGHNA, CDR2 YNFKEQ. Trimming stripped 0 bases from V and 2 bases from J, with 10 bases between. CDR3 nucleotide sequence: TGTGCCAGCAGCCAAGATAGACAGGTGAACTATGGCTACACCTTC. Protein product: CASSQDRQVNYGYTF.

This chain links TRBV14 with TRBJ1-3; unclear D gene. CDR1 and CDR2 (germline): SGHDN, FVKESK. This CDR3 spans 16 amino acids. The V gene lost 0 bases and the J gene lost 2 bases, with 11 bases spanning the gap. This CDR3 is CASSQDLPRAGNTIYF. The DNA of the CDR3 is TGTGCCAGCAGCCAAGATCTACCCCGGGCTGGAAACACCATATATTTT.

The V and J genes are TRBV3-1 (or the pseudogene TRBV3-2) and TRBJ1-2; weak D call: TRBD1 (6 bases). Trimming removed 4 bases at V and 1 base at J, with 10 bases between. This CDR3 has 14 residues. Per germline, CDR1 LGHDT and CDR2 YNNKEL (reference sequence). The CDR3 spells CASSRSTGNYGYTF. The CDR3 DNA follows: TGTGCCAGCAGCCGGTCGACAGGTAACTATGGCTACACCTTC.

This clone was seen once. The rearrangement uses TRBV30 and TRBJ1-1, with D hard to call. The CDR3 contains 14 residues. Between the trimmed V and J ends, which lost 3 bases and 2 bases, there was a span of 13 bases. CDR1 GTSNPN and CDR2 SVGIG come from the germline V gene (reference sequence). As DNA, the CDR3 is TGTGCCTGGAGGCGGGGTCGGGGAAACACTGAAGCTTTCTTT. It specifies CAWRRGRGNTEAFF.

Written as DNA, the CDR3 is TGTGCCAGCAGCTTAGAATCGGGGTTCAATCAGCCCCAGCATTTT. Translating it yields CASSLESGFNQPQHF. This chain joins TRBV11-2 and TRBJ1-5; no definite D call. CDR3 length: 15 residues. The V gene lost 0 bases and the J gene lost 3 bases, with 9 bases spanning the gap. CDR1 is SGHAT and CDR2 is FQNNGV in the germline V gene.

The chain uses TRBV4-3 and TRBJ1-5, with D possibly being TRBD1 (5 bases). Trimming stripped 1 base from V and 2 bases from J, with 15 bases between. Germline V lookup: CDR1 LGHNA, CDR2 YSLEER. This CDR3 spans 17 amino acids. CDR3 sequence reads: CASSQVLGVGGNQPQHF. CDR3 nucleotide sequence: TGCGCCAGCAGCCAAGTGCTAGGGGTAGGAGGCAATCAGCCCCAGCATTTT.

The V gene is TRBV6-5, the J gene TRBJ2-7; D perhaps matches TRBD1 (6 bases). V was clipped by 9 bases and J by 3 bases, with 15 bases between them. This CDR3 has 13 residues. The V gene's germline CDR1 is MNHEY and CDR2 SVGAGI. The CDR3 protein is CARLQGVCYEQYF. The CDR3 DNA follows: TGTGCCAGACTACAGGGAGTATGCTACGAGCAGTACTTC.

This clone was seen only a few times. This chain uses TRBV6-5 with TRBJ1-5; a weak D match, TRBD1 (5 bases). The CDR3 runs 14 residues. Deletions cut 2 bases from V and 4 bases from J, with 9 bases between. Germline CDR1 MNHEY, CDR2 SVGAGI. The DNA for the CDR3 is TGTGCCAGCAGTTACGAGGCAGGGAATCAGCCCCAGCATTTT. Protein: CASSYEAGNQPQHF.